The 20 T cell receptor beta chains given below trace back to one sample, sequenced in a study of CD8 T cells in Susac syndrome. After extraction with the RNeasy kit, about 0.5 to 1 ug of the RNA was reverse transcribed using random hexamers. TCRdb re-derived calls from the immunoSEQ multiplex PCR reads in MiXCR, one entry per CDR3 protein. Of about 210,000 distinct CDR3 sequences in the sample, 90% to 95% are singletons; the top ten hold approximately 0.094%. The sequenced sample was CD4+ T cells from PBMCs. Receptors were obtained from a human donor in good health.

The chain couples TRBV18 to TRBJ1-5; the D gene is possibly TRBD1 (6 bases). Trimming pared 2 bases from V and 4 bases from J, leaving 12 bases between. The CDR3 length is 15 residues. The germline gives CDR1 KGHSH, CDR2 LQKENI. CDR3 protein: CASSPVHRANQPQHF. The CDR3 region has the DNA TGTGCCAGCTCACCAGTCCACAGGGCTAATCAGCCCCAGCATTTT.

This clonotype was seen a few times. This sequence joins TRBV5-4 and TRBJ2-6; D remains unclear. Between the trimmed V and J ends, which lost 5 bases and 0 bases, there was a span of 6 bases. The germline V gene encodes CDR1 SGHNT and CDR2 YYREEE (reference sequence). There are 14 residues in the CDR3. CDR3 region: CASSQDSGANVLTF. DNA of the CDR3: TGTGCCAGCAGTCAGGACTCTGGGGCCAACGTCCTGACTTTC.

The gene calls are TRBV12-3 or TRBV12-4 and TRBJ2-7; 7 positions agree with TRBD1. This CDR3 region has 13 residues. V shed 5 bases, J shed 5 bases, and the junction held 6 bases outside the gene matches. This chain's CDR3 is CASSPTGIDEQYV. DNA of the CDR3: TGTGCCAGCAGTCCGACAGGGATTGACGAGCAGTACGTC.

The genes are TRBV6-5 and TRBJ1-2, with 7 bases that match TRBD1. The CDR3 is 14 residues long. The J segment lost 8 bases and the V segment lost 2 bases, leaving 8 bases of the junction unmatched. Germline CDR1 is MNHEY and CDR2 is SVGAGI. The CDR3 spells CASSYAHRGSGYTF. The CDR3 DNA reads TGTGCCAGCAGTTACGCCCACAGGGGCAGCGGCTACACCTTC.

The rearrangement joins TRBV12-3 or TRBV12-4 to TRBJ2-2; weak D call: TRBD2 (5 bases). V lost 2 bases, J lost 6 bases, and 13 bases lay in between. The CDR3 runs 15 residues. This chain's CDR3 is CASSLSRAGAGELFF. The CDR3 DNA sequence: TGTGCCAGCAGTTTATCTCGGGCCGGGGCCGGGGAGCTGTTTTTT.

The CDR3 protein is CASGLGTDSRPQHF. In DNA form, the CDR3 reads TGTGCTAGTGGTTTGGGGACAGATTCACGGCCCCAGCATTTT. The gene calls are TRBV12-5 and TRBJ1-5, with D perhaps TRBD1 (6 bases). The CDR3 is 14 residues long. Germline CDR1 is LGHNT and CDR2 is FRNRAP. Between the trimmed V and J ends, which lost 1 base and 9 bases, there was a span of 13 bases.

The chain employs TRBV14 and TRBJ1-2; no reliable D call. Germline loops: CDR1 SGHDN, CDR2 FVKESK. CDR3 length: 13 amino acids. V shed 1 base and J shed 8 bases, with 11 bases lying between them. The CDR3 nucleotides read TGTGCCAGCAGCCAAGCAACCATAGGAGGCTACACCTTC. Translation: CASSQATIGGYTF. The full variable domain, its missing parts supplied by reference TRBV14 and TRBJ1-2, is EAGVTQFPSHSVIEKGQTVTLRCDPISGHDNLYWYRRVMGKEIKFLLHFVKESKQDESGMPNNRFLAERTGGTYSTLKVQPAELEDSGVYFCASSQATIGGYTFGSGTRLTVV.

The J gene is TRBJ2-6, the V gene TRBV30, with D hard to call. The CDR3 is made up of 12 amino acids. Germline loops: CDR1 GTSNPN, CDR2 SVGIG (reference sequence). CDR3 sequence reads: CARSSGANVLTF. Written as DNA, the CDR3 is TGTGCTCGGAGCTCTGGGGCCAACGTCCTGACTTTC.

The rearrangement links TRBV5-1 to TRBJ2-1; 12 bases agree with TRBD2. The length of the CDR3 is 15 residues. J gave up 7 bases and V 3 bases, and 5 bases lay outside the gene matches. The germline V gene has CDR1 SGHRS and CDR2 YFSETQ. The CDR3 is CASSSGTSGLNEQFF. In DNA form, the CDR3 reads TGCGCCAGCAGCTCCGGGACTAGCGGGTTGAATGAGCAGTTCTTC.

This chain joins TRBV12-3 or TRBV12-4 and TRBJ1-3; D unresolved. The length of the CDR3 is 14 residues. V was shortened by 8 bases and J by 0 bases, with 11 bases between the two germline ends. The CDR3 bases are TGTGCCAGCGGGTCAGGCATCTCTGGAAACACCATATATTTT. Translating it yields CASGSGISGNTIYF.

Here the CDR3 DNA reads TGTGCCAGCAGTCTATCGACAGCCCGGGGAGGTGGCTACACCTTC. Translated: CASSLSTARGGGYTF. The V call is TRBV6-2 or TRBV6-3, the J call TRBJ1-2, with a weak D call TRBD1 (5 bases). V was pared by 5 bases and J by 7 bases, with 20 bases between. There are 15 residues in the CDR3. Looked up from germline, CDR1 is MNHEY and CDR2 is SVGEGT.

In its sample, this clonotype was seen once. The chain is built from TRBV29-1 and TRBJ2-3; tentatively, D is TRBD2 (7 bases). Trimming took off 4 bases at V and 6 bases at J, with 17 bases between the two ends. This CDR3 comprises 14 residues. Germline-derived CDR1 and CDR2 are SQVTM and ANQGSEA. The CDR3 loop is CSVGGGASSDTQYF. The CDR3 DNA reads TGCAGCGTTGGTGGGGGGGCTTCTTCTGATACGCAGTATTTT.

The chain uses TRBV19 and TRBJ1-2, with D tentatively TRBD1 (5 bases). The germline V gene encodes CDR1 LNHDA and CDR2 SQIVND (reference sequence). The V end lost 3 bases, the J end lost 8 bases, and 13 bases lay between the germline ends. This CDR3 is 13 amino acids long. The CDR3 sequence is CASSMARADGYTF. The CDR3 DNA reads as TGTGCCAGTAGTATGGCCAGGGCGGACGGCTACACCTTC.

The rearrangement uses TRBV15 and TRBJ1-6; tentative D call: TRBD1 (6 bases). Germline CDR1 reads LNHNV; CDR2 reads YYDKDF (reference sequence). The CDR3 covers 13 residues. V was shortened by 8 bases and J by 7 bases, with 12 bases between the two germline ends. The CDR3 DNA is TGTGCCACCGGTACAGGGCCGAATTCACCCCTCCACTTT. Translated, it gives CATGTGPNSPLHF.

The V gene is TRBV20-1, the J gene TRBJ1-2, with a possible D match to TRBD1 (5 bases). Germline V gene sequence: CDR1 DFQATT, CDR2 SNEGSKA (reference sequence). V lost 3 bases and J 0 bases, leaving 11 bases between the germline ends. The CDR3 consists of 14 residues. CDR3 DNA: TGCAGTGCTAGCCAGGGATCAGCTAACTATGGCTACACCTTC. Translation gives CSASQGSANYGYTF.

The CDR3 nucleotides are TGCGCCAGCAGTGAGGGAGACTCCTACAATGAGCAGTTCTTC. Translation gives CASSEGDSYNEQFF. The chain employs TRBV10-1 and TRBJ2-1; D unresolved. V was clipped by 2 bases and J by 0 bases, with 5 bases between them. Germline loops: CDR1 WNHNN, CDR2 SYGVQD (reference sequence). The length of the CDR3 is 14 residues.

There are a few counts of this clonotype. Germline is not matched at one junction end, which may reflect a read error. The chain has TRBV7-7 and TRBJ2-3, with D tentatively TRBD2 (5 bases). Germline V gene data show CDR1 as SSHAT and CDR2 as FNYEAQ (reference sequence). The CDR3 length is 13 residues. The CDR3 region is CASSLALRDTQYF. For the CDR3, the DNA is TGTGCTAGCAGCCTAGCCTTACGAGATACGCAGTATTTT. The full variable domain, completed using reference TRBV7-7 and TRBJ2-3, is GAGVSQSPRYKVTKRGQDVTLRCDPISSHATLYWYQQALGQGPEFLTYFNYEAQPDKSGLPSDRFSAERPEGSISTLTIQRTEQRDSAMYRCASSLALRDTQYFGPGTRLTVL.

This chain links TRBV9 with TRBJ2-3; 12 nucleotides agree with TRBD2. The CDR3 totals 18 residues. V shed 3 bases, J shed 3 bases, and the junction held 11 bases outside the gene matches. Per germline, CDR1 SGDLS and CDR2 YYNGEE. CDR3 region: CASSAGTPGTSGTDTQYF. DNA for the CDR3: TGTGCCAGCAGCGCGGGGACCCCCGGGACTAGCGGGACAGATACGCAGTATTTT.

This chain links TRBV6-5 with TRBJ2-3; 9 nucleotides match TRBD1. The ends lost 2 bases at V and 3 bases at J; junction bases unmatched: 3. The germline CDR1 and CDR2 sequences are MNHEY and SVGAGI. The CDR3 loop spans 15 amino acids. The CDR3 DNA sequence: TGTGCCAGCAGTTACGGGACAGGGCTGACAGATACGCAGTATTTT. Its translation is CASSYGTGLTDTQYF.

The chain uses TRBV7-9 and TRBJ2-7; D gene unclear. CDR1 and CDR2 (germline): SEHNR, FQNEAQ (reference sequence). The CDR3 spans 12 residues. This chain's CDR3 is CVTGRATYEQYV. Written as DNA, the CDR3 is TGTGTTACGGGCAGAGCCACCTACGAGCAGTACGTC.